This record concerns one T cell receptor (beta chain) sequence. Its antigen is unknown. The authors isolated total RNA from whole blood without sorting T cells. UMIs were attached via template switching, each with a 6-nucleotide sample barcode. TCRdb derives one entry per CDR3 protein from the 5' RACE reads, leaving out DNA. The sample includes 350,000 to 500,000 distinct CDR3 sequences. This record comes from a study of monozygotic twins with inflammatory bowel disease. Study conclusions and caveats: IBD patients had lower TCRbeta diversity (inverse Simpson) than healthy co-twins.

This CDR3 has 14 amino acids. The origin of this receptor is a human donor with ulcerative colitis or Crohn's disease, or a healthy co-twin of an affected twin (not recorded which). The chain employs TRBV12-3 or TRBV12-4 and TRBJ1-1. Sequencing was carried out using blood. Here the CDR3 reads CASSLGVLTTEAFF.